One sample yielded the 10 T cell receptor beta chains listed below, sequenced in a study of type 1 regulatory T cells. TCRdb re-analysed the reads in MiXCR, keeping a single row per CDR3 protein. This table has 2,500 to 4,000 distinct CDR3 sequences, roughly 7.7% appearing once. These receptors lack a known antigen. Sequenced: cultured T cells, either the whole culture or a sorted T cell fraction (not recorded which). Receptors originate from a human donor in good health.

In this sample, this clonotype is medium-sized. The gene calls are TRBV19 and TRBJ2-1; TRBD2 aligns across 12 bases. CDR1 LNHDA and CDR2 SQIVND come from the germline V gene (reference sequence). V was pared by 3 bases and J by 2 bases, with 11 bases of the junction left unmatched. This CDR3 region has 19 residues. The CDR3 sequence is CASSMTRLAGGPPYNEQFF. The CDR3 region has the DNA TGTGCCAGTAGTATGACTCGGCTAGCGGGAGGGCCGCCCTACAATGAGCAGTTCTTC.

This clonotype qualifies as medium-sized. The chain has TRBV20-1 and TRBJ2-7; D is undetermined. The CDR3 spans 13 residues. In germline, CDR1 is DFQATT, CDR2 SNEGSKA (reference sequence). V was clipped by 3 bases and J by 4 bases, with 13 bases between them. The CDR3 bases are TGCAGTGCTAGTACCTCGCCCGGGTACGAGCAGTACTTC. It is translated as CSASTSPGYEQYF.

At least ten counts were recorded for this clonotype. This may stem from a read error, because a much larger clone lies one nucleotide away. This chain joins TRBV20-1 and TRBJ2-1, with 11 bases that match TRBD2. CDR1 DFQATT and CDR2 SNEGSKA come from the germline V gene (reference sequence). The CDR3 spans 16 residues. CDR3 sequence (DNA): TGCAGTGCAAAACCTCCGCTAGCGGGAGGTGACAATGAGCAGTTATTC. It is translated as CSAKPPLAGGDNEQLF.

By proportion, this clonotype is medium-sized. The V call is TRBV6-1, the J call TRBJ1-6; a weak D match, TRBD1 (5 bases). With 8 bases removed from V and 5 bases from J, the gap between germline ends came to 19 bases. CDR1 MNHNS and CDR2 SASEGT come from the germline V gene. The CDR3 has 16 amino acids. CDR3 DNA sequence: TGTGCCAGCTTTGGGTGGTCCGGGGCCAATAATTCACCCCTCCACTTT. It is translated as CASFGWSGANNSPLHF.

By sample share, this clonotype is medium-sized. V gene TRBV10-2 combines with J gene TRBJ2-2; D is undetermined. The V gene lost 4 bases and the J gene lost 4 bases, with 13 bases spanning the gap. Germline CDR1 is WSHSY and CDR2 is SAAADI. There are 15 residues in the CDR3. In DNA, the CDR3 is TGCGCCAGCAGTGTTTTAGCTCCCCCCACCGGGGAGCTGTTTTTT. This codes for CASSVLAPPTGELFF.

This clonotype is medium-sized by share. V and J are TRBV4-1 and TRBJ2-5; 11 bases line up with TRBD1. V lost 4 bases, J lost 2 bases, and 6 bases stayed unmatched. The V gene's germline CDR1 is MGHRA and CDR2 YSYEKL. This CDR3 has 16 residues. The CDR3 loop is CASSPGQGGGQETQYF. The CDR3 DNA follows: TGCGCCAGCAGCCCGGGACAGGGGGGGGGGCAAGAGACCCAGTACTTC.

This clonotype is labeled as large. The chain recombines TRBV6-5 with TRBJ2-1; possible D gene TRBD1, 6 bases. The CDR3 is 12 residues long. The ends were cut back, 5 bases at V and 7 bases at J, with 9 bases in the middle. The germline V gene encodes CDR1 MNHEY and CDR2 SVGAGI. The CDR3 DNA follows: TGTGCCAGCAGTGGACAGAAAAATGAGCAGTTCTTC. Its translation is CASSGQKNEQFF.

Sample share makes this clonotype medium-sized. The V gene is TRBV5-1, the J gene TRBJ1-4; D call uncertain. This CDR3 has 13 residues. Germline V CDR1 and CDR2: SGHRS, YFSETQ. With 8 bases removed from V and 8 bases from J, the gap between germline ends came to 16 bases. The CDR3 loop is CARARAVREKLFF. The CDR3 DNA is TGCGCCAGGGCCCGGGCGGTTAGGGAAAAACTGTTTTTT.

By share, this clonotype ranks as medium-sized. The gene calls are TRBV14 and TRBJ1-2; D is unclear. In germline, CDR1 is SGHDN, CDR2 FVKESK. Trimming took 0 bases from V and 4 from J, leaving 9 bases between them. The CDR3 covers 14 residues. The CDR3 DNA follows: TGTGCCAGCAGCCAAGATGTGAACAGCTATGGCTACACCTTC. Translation: CASSQDVNSYGYTF. Variable domain in full (rest from reference TRBV14 and TRBJ1-2): EAGVTQFPSHSVIEKGQTVTLRCDPISGHDNLYWYRRVMGKEIKFLLHFVKESKQDESGMPNNRFLAERTGGTYSTLKVQPAELEDSGVYFCASSQDVNSYGYTFGSGTRLTVV.

This clonotype is deemed medium-sized (0.01 to 0.1%). The chain links TRBV27 to TRBJ2-3; a weak D match, TRBD2 (5 bases). The CDR3 sequence is 17 residues long. Germline CDR1 MNHEY, CDR2 SMNVEV (reference sequence). The V end lost 1 base, the J end lost 2 bases, and 16 bases lay between the germline ends. CDR3 loop: CASSLLGSPRDTDTQYF. CDR3 DNA: TGTGCCAGCAGTTTATTAGGTAGCCCCCGGGACACAGATACGCAGTATTTT.